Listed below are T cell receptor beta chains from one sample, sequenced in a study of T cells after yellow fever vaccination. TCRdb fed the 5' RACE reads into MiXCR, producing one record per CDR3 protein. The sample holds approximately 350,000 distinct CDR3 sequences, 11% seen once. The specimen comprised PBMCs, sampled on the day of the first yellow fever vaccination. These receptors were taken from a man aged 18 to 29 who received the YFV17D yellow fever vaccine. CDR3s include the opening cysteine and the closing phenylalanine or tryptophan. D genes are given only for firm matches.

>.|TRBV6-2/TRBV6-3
CASSYPNQGWNQYF
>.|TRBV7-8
CASSLVGGPEAYEQYF
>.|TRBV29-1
CSVDGWGVEQFF
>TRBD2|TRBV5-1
CASSLGLAGTNEQFF
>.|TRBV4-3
CASSQDPSRIQPGANVLTF
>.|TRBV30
CAWSVGLVYEQYF
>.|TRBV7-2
CASSLDGVSTDTQYF
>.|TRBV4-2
CASSRRTDSNQPQHF
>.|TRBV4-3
CASSHPGTPNTEAFF
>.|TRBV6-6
CASESLGETQYF
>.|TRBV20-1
CSARDIVLTDTQYF
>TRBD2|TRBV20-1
CSATLAGRPDTQYF
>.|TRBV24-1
CATSDLHMALRAFF
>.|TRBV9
CASSVGYNEQFF
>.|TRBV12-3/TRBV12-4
CASSFGGPRSPLHF
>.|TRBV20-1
CSSVAGINLHF
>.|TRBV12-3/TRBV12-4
CASSLIGRDSPLHF
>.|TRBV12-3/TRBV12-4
CASSHFGLNTEAFF
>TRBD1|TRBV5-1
CASSFSTGGTGELFF
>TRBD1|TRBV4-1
CASSQEGGVGANVLTF
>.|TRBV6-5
CASSYSRSYGYTF
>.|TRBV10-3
CAIGLKSEQYF
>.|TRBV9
CASSQDSAYGYTF
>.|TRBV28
CATSKGGHRGTDTQYF
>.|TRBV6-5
CASSYGAEAFF
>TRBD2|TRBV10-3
CAISEGLAALLQETQYF
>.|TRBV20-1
CSATPTNYGYTF
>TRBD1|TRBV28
CASKSGQGPNEKLFF
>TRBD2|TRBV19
CASRDYGTVTDTQYF
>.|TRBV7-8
CASSLGWSRDEAFF
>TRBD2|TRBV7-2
CASGGGNYNEQFF
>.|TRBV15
CATSRPLYTHNEQFF
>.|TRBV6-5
CASSYGTSPDTQYF
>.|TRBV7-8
CASSVVEDKRSQYF
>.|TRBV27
CATPEELFF
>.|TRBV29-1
CSAPVDYQETQYF
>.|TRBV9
CASSVEAVSGYTF
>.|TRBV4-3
CASSQGGWRVDTIYF
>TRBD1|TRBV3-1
CASSLRDSMWKLFF
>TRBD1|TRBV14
CASSQGTGDSTYGYTF
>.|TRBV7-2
CATSIQETQYF
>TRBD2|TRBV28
CASRSSGVGNIQYF
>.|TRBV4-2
CASSQDEKRYNEQFF
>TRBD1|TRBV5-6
CASSRTGVQETQYF